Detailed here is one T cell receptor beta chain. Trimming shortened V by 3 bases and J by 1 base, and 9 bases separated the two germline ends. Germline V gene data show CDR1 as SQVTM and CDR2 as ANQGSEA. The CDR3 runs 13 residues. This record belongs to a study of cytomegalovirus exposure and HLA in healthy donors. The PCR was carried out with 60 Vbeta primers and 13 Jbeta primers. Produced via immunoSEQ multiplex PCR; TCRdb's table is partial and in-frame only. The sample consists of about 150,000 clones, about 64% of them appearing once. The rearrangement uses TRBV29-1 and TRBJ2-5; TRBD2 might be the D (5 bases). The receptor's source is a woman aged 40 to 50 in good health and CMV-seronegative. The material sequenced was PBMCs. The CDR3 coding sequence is TGCAGCGTTGACCCTAGCTTCCAAGAGACCCAGTACTTC. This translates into CSVDPSFQETQYF.